A selection of T cell receptor beta chains follows, all from one sample in a study of human T cells and chemical hapten exposure. TCRdb re-analysed the 5' RACE reads in MiXCR, keeping a single row per CDR3 protein. This sample carries about 110,000 distinct CDR3 sequences, more than 15% of them seen once, and the ten largest clones take around 2.8%. Source of these receptors: a human donor in good health. CDR3s include the opening cysteine and the closing phenylalanine or tryptophan. Fields, in order: D gene, J gene, clone size, V gene, CDR3 DNA, CDR3 protein. D genes are given only for firm matches. Where a row states a size, it is once, few, many or the class of an expanded clone; other rows omit it.

.,TRBJ2-1,.,TRBV5-1,TGCGCCAGCAGCTTGAGCCGACTAAGCTCCTACAATGAGCAGTTCTTC,CASSLSRLSSYNEQFF
.,TRBJ2-3,.,TRBV12-3/TRBV12-4,TGTGCCAGCAGTTTATGGCAGGGCTTGGGCACAGATACGCAGTATTTT,CASSLWQGLGTDTQYF
.,TRBJ2-6,.,TRBV7-2,TGTGCCAGCAGCTTAGTGGCCAACGTCCTGACTTTC,CASSLVANVLTF
.,TRBJ2-5,.,TRBV5-1,TGCGCCAGCAGCTTGGTTCACAGGAGCCAAGAGACCCAGTACTTC,CASSLVHRSQETQYF
.,TRBJ1-1,.,TRBV5-1,TGCGCCAGCTTCAGGGGCGGAAGCGAAACTGAAGCTTTCTTT,CASFRGGSETEAFF
.,TRBJ1-1,few,TRBV11-2,TGTGCCAGCAGACCCATCGGGCAGCTGAACACTGAAGCTTTCTTT,CASRPIGQLNTEAFF
.,TRBJ2-2,few,TRBV19,TGTGCCAGTAGTGGGAGTAGTCTCACCGGGGAGCTGTTTTTT,CASSGSSLTGELFF
.,TRBJ1-1,.,TRBV3-1,TGTGCCAGCAGCCAAGGCCTTTCGAACACTGAAGCTTTCTTT,CASSQGLSNTEAFF
TRBD2,TRBJ2-2,few,TRBV6-6,TGTGCCAGCAAGGGACTAGCGGGAGTAGATACCGGGGAGCTGTTTTTT,CASKGLAGVDTGELFF
.,TRBJ1-3,few,TRBV7-3,TGTGCCAGCAGCTCGGGCTCTGGAAACACCATATATTTT,CASSSGSGNTIYF
TRBD2,TRBJ2-1,.,TRBV30,TGTGCCTGGACCGCCGGCCTTTTCAGTAGCGGGAGGGCCAATGAGCAGTTCTTC,CAWTAGLFSSGRANEQFF
TRBD2,TRBJ2-1,few,TRBV30,TGTGCCTGGAGTGTACAAGGGACTAGCGGGAGCGATGAGCAGTTCTTC,CAWSVQGTSGSDEQFF
.,TRBJ2-3,.,TRBV27,TGTGCCAGCAGCCACCAGCCAATAACAGATACGCAGTATTTT,CASSHQPITDTQYF
.,TRBJ2-3,.,TRBV9,TGTGCCAGCAGCGTAGCAACCAGCACAGATACGCAGTATTTT,CASSVATSTDTQYF
.,TRBJ2-3,few,TRBV7-2,TGTGCCAGCAGCTTATCGGAGGGAGCCTGGAGCACAGATACGCAGTATTTT,CASSLSEGAWSTDTQYF
.,TRBJ2-7,few,TRBV13,TGTGCCAGCAGCCCCCAAGCTATGGAGCAGTACTTC,CASSPQAMEQYF
.,TRBJ1-1,.,TRBV7-2,TGTGCCAGCAGTTTCTTTTCCACGGTGAACACTGAAGCTTTCTTT,CASSFFSTVNTEAFF
.,TRBJ2-1,few,TRBV27,TGTGCCAGCAGTTCCCTGACAGTGGCAAGCTCCTACAATGAGCAGTTCTTC,CASSSLTVASSYNEQFF
.,TRBJ2-1,few,TRBV6-1,TGTGCCAGCCGAGAAGGTGAGCAGTTCTTC,CASREGEQFF
TRBD1,TRBJ2-7,.,TRBV12-3/TRBV12-4,TGTGCCAGCAATATTACCCCTTCCGGACAGGGGCACTTC,CASNITPSGQGHF
TRBD1,TRBJ1-6,.,TRBV6-5,TGTGCCAACAGTTCCGGGACAGGGACTTCACCCCTCCACTTT,CANSSGTGTSPLHF
TRBD2,TRBJ2-7,few,TRBV27,TGTGCCAGCAGTTCAGGACTAGGGCCCTACGAGCAGTACTTC,CASSSGLGPYEQYF
.,TRBJ2-2,.,TRBV29-1,TGCAGCGCTGGACAGTTGGGGGGGGCCGGGGAGCTGTTTTTT,CSAGQLGGAGELFF
TRBD1,TRBJ1-2,few,TRBV5-1,TGCGCCAGCAGTTCAGGGGGCAGAGGCTACACCTTC,CASSSGGRGYTF
.,TRBJ1-1,.,TRBV28,TGTGCCAGCAGTTTATTAGGGCCAAGGAACACTGAAGCTTTCTTT,CASSLLGPRNTEAFF
.,TRBJ1-3,few,TRBV12-3/TRBV12-4,TGTGCCAGCCAGGGTTGGAGCTCTGGAAACACCATATATTTT,CASQGWSSGNTIYF
.,TRBJ2-6,few,TRBV6-5,TGTGCCAGCAGTTACTCCCGGGCCTCTGGGGCCAACGTCCTGACTTTC,CASSYSRASGANVLTF
.,TRBJ1-5,.,TRBV27,TGTGCCAGCAGCCCGGGACCCCTGGGCCAGCCCCAGCATTTT,CASSPGPLGQPQHF
TRBD1,TRBJ1-1,.,TRBV27,TGTGCCAGCAGCTTAAGGAACAGGGGCACTGAAGCTTTCTTT,CASSLRNRGTEAFF
TRBD1,TRBJ1-6,.,TRBV5-1,TGCGCCAGCAGCTCCGGGACAGGGGGTAATTCACCCCTCCACTTT,CASSSGTGGNSPLHF
.,TRBJ2-1,.,TRBV5-1,TGCGCCAGCAGCTACCCCGCCGGGGGCAAATTAATGACAAATGAGCAGTTCTTC,CASSYPAGGKLMTNEQFF
.,TRBJ2-7,.,TRBV7-2,TGTGCCTCCGGGGATCTCGTACTCCAGTACTTC,CASGDLVLQYF
TRBD1,TRBJ1-1,few,TRBV28,TGTGCCAGCAGTTTGGACAGGCCCACTGAAGCTTTCTTT,CASSLDRPTEAFF
TRBD1,TRBJ1-4,.,TRBV11-2,TGTGCCAGCAGCTTAGATCGCCGACAGGGGGTAAATGAAAAACTGTTTTTT,CASSLDRRQGVNEKLFF
.,TRBJ2-7,.,TRBV3-1,TGTGCCAGCAGCCATTACAACTCCTACGAGCAGTACTTC,CASSHYNSYEQYF
TRBD2,TRBJ2-1,many,TRBV27,TGTGCCAGCAGTTTAGGGACTAGCGGGAGGTACAATGAGCAGTTCTTC,CASSLGTSGRYNEQFF
.,TRBJ2-1,few,TRBV14,TGTGCCAGCAGCCAAGAGTTGGGAGGAACCGAGCAGTTCTTC,CASSQELGGTEQFF
.,TRBJ2-7,.,TRBV6-5,TGTGCCAGCAGTTACGGAAAGGCGCCCTACGAGCAGTACTTC,CASSYGKAPYEQYF
.,TRBJ2-7,few,TRBV7-8,TGTGCCAGCAGCCCTAGGCCGGCGAGCTCCTACGAGCAGTACTTC,CASSPRPASSYEQYF
TRBD1,TRBJ2-7,.,TRBV28,TGTGCCAGCAGTTCCTCCGGGACAGGGGGCAAGGAAAAGTACTTC,CASSSSGTGGKEKYF
.,TRBJ1-1,few,TRBV12-3/TRBV12-4,TGTGCCAGCAGTTTAATCAGGAGGACTGAAGCTTTCTTT,CASSLIRRTEAFF
TRBD1,TRBJ1-2,once,TRBV9,TGTGCCAGCAGCTCAGCCAGGGGGGGTGGAGGTTATGGCTACACCTTC,CASSSARGGGGYGYTF
TRBD2,TRBJ2-1,.,TRBV5-1,TGCGCCAGCAGCTTGGCCCTTAGCGGGGGCTCCTACAATGAGCAGTTCTTC,CASSLALSGGSYNEQFF
.,TRBJ1-5,.,TRBV3-1,TGTGCCAGCAGCCATAGCAGGGGAAGGGGAAATCAGCCCCAGCATTTT,CASSHSRGRGNQPQHF
TRBD2,TRBJ2-4,.,TRBV12-3/TRBV12-4,TGTGCCAGCAGTGAGCCCGGACTAGCGGTAGCCAAAAACATTCAGTACTTC,CASSEPGLAVAKNIQYF
.,TRBJ1-6,many,TRBV7-9,TGTGCCAGCAGCTCAATCCGACAGCCTAATTCACCCCTCCACTTT,CASSSIRQPNSPLHF
.,TRBJ2-3,few,TRBV7-2,TGTGCCAGCAGCTTAGGAGGGCTAACAGATACGCAGTATTTT,CASSLGGLTDTQYF
.,TRBJ1-5,.,TRBV12-3/TRBV12-4,TGTGCCAGCAGTTTAGGTCTAGCAGCTGATCAGCCCCAGCATTTT,CASSLGLAADQPQHF
TRBD2,TRBJ2-3,once,TRBV9,TGTGCCAGCAGCGTGGACTCCGGGGGGGGAGCAGATACGCAGTATTTT,CASSVDSGGGADTQYF
TRBD2,TRBJ2-7,few,TRBV25-1,TGTGCCAGCAGTGAAGGGGGACTAGCGGGATACGAGCAGTACTTC,CASSEGGLAGYEQYF
TRBD1,TRBJ1-1,.,TRBV7-9,TGTGCCAGCAGCCCCAGGGACAGTCGAAACACTGAAGCTTTCTTT,CASSPRDSRNTEAFF
TRBD1,TRBJ1-5,many,TRBV7-2,TGTGCCAGCAGCTTACTCGGGACAGGGTATAGCAATCAGCCCCAGCATTTT,CASSLLGTGYSNQPQHF
TRBD2,TRBJ2-1,few,TRBV29-1,TGCAGCGTTGTGGGCGGGAGTGTCTATGAGCAGTTCTTC,CSVVGGSVYEQFF